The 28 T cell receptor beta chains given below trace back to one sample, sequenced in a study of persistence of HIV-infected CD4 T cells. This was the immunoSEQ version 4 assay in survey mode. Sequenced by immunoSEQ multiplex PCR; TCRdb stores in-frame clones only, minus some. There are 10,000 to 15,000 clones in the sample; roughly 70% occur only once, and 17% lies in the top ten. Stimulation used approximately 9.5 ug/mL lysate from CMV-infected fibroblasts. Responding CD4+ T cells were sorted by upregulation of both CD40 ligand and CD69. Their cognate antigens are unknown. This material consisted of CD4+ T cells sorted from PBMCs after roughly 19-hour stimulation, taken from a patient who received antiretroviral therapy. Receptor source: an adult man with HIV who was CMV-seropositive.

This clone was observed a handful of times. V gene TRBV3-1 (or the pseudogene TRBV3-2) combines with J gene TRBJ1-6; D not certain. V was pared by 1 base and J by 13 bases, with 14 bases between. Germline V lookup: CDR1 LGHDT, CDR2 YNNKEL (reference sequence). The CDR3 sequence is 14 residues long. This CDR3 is CASSQGTAPSPLHF. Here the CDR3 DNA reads TGTGCCAGCAGCCAAGGTACAGCGCCCTCCCCCCTCCACTTT.

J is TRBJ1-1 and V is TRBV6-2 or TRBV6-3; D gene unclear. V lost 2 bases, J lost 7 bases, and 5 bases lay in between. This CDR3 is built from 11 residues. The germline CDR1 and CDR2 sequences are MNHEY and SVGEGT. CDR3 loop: CASSYQREAFF. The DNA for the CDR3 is TGTGCCAGCAGTTACCAGCGTGAAGCTTTCTTT.

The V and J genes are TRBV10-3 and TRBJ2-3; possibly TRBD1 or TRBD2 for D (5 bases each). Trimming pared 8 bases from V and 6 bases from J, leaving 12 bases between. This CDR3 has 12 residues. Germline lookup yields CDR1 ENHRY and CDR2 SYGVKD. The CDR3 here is CAISRGDDTQYF. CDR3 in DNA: TGTGCCATCTCTCGAGGGGACGATACGCAGTATTTT.

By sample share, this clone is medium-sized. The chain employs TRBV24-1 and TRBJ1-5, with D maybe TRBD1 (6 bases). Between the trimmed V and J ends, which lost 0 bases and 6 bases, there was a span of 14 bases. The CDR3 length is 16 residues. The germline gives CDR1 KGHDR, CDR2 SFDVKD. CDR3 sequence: CATSDLVGGGGQPQHF. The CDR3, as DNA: TGTGCCACCAGTGATTTGGTGGGGGGCGGCGGTCAGCCCCAGCATTTT.

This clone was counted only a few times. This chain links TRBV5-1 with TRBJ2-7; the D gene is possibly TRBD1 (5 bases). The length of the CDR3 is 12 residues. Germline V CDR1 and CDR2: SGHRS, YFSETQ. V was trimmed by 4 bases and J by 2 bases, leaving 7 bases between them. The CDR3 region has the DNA TGCGCCAGCAGCAAACAGGCCTACGAGCAGTACTTC. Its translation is CASSKQAYEQYF.

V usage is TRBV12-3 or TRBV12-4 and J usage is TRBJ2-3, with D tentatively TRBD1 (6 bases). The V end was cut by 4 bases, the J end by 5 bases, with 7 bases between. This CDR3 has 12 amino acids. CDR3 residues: CASSSGVDTQYF. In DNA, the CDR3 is TGTGCCAGCAGTTCAGGGGTAGATACGCAGTATTTT.

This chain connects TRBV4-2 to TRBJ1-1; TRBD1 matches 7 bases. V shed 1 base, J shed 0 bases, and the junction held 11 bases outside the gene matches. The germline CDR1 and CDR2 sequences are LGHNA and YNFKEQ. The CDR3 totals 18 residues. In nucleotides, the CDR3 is TGTGCCAGCAGCCAAGTGGGGGCAGGGGGGAAATTGAACACTGAAGCTTTCTTT. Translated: CASSQVGAGGKLNTEAFF.

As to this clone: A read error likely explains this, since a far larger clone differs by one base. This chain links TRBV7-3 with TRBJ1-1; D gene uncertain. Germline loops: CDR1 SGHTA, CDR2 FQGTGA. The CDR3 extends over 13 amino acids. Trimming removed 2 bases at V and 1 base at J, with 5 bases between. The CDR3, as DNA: TGTGCCAGCAGCTTAGTGGAGAACACTGAAGCTTTCTTT. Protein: CASSLVENTEAFF. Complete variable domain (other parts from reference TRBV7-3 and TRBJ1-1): GAGVSQTPSNKVTEKGKYVELRCDPISGHTALYWYRQSLGQGPEFLIYFQGTGAADDSGLPNDRFFAVRPEGSVSTLKIQRTERGDSAVYLCASSLVENTEAFFGQGTRLTVV.

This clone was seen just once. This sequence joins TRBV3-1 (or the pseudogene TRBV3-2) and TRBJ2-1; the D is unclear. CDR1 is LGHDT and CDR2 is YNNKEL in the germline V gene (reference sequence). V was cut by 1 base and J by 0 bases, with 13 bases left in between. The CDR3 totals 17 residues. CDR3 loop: CASSQGRTAASYNEQFF. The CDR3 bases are TGTGCCAGCAGCCAAGGCCGGACCGCCGCCTCCTACAATGAGCAGTTCTTC.

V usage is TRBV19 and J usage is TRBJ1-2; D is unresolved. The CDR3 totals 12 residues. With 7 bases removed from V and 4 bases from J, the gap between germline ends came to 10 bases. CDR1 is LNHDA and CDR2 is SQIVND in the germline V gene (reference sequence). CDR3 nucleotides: TGTGCCAGTACGACTACAGCCTATGGCTACACCTTC. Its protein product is CASTTTAYGYTF.

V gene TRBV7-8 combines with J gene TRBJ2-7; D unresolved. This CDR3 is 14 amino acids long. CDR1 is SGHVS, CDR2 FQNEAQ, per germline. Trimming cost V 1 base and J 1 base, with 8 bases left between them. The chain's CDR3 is CASSLVLQSYEQYF. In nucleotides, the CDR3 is TGTGCCAGCAGCTTAGTCCTCCAGTCCTACGAGCAGTACTTC.

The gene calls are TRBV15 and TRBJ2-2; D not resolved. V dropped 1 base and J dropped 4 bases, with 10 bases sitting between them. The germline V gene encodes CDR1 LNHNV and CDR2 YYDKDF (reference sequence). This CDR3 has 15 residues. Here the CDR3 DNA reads TGTGCCACCAGCAGAGTAAGGGAAGGCACCGGGGAGCTGTTTTTT. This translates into CATSRVREGTGELFF.

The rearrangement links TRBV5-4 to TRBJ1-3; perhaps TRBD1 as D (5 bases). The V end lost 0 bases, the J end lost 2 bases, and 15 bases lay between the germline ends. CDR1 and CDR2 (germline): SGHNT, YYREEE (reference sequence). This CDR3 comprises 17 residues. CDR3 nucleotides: TGTGCCAGCAGCTTGGAGGGTTCCAGGGTCCCTGGAAACACCATATATTTT. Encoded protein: CASSLEGSRVPGNTIYF.

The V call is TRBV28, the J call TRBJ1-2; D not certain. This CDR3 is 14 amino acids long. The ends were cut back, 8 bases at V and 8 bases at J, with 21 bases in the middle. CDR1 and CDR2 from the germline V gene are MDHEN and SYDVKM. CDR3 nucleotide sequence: TGTGCCAGCTCTTCCCGAGGCGGAATCATGGGCTACACCTTC. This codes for CASSSRGGIMGYTF.

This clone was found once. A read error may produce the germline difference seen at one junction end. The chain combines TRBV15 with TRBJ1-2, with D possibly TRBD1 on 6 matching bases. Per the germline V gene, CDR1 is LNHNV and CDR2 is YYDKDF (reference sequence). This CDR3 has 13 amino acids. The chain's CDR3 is CATSRTGYYGYTF. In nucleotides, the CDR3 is TGTGCCACCAGCAGAACAGGGTACTACGGCTACACCTTC.

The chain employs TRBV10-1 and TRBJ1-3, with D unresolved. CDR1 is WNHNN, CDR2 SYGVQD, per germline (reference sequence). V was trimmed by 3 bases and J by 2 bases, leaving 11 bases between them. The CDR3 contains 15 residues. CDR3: CASSDHSLPGNTIYF. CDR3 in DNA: TGCGCCAGCAGTGATCACAGCCTCCCTGGAAACACCATATATTTT.

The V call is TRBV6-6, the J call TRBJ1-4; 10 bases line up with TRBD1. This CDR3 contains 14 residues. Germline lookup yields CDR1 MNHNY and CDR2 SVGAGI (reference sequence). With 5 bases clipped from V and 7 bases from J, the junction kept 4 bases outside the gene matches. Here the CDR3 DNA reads TGTGCCAGCAGTCAGGGACAGGGGTTTGAAAAACTGTTTTTT. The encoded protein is CASSQGQGFEKLFF.

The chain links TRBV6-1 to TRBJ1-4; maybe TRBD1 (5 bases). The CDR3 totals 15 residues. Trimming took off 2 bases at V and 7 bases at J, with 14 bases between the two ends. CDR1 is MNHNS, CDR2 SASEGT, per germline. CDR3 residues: CASSEWSQGGEKLFF. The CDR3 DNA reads TGTGCCAGCAGTGAATGGAGTCAGGGAGGTGAAAAACTGTTTTTT.

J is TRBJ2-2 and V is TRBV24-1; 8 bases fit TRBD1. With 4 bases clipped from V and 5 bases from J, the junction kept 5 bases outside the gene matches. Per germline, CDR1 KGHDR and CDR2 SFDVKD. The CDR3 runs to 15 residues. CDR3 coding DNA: TGTGCCACCAGTGAGCAGGGGGCTCGGACCGGGGAGCTGTTTTTT. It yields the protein CATSEQGARTGELFF.

CDR3 loop: CASSIGNRGQPQHF. DNA for the CDR3: TGTGCCAGTAGTATAGGGAACAGGGGACAGCCCCAGCATTTT. The V gene is TRBV19, the J gene TRBJ1-5; 7 bases agree with TRBD1. This CDR3 is 14 amino acids long. After removal of 1 base from V and 7 bases from J, the junction contained 4 bases not matched to a gene. The germline CDR1 and CDR2 sequences are LNHDA and SQIVND (reference sequence).

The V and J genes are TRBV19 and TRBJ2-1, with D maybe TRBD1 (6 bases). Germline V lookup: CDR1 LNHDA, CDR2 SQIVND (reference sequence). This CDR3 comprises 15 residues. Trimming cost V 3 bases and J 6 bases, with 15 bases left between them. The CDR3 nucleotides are TGTGCCAGTAGTATGATGTCAGGGGCTGGCAATGAGCAGTTCTTC. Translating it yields CASSMMSGAGNEQFF. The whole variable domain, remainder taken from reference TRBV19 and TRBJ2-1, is DGGITQSPKYLFRKEGQNVTLSCEQNLNHDAMYWYRQDPGQGLRLIYYSQIVNDFQKGDIAEGYSVSREKKESFPLTVTSAQKNPTAFYLCASSMMSGAGNEQFFGPGTRLTVL.

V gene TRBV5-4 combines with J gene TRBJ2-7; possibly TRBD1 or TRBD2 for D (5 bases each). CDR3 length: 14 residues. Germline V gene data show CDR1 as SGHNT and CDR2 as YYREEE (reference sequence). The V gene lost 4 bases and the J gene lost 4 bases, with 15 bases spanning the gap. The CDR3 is CASSTRDGEYEQYF. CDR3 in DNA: TGTGCCAGCAGCACCCGGGACGGGGAGTACGAGCAGTACTTC.

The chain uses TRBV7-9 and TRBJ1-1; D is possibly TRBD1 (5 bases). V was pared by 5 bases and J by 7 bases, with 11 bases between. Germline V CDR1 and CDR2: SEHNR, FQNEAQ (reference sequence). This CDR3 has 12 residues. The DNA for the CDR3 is TGTGCCAGCAGCCTCCGGGACGGTGAAGCTTTCTTT. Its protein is CASSLRDGEAFF.

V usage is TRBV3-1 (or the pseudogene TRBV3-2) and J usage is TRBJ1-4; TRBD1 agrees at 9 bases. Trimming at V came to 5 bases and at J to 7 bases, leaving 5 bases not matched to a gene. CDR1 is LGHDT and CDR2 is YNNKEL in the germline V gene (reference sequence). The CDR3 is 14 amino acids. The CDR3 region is CASSLQGASEKLFF. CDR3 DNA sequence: TGTGCCAGCAGCTTACAGGGGGCGAGTGAAAAACTGTTTTTT.

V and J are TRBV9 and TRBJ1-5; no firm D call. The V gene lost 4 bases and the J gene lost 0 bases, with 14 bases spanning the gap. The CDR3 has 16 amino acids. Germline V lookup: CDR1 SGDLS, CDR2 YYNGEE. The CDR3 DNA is TGTGCCAGCAGCTCAAGCGGGGATAGTAGCAATCAGCCCCAGCATTTT. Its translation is CASSSSGDSSNQPQHF.

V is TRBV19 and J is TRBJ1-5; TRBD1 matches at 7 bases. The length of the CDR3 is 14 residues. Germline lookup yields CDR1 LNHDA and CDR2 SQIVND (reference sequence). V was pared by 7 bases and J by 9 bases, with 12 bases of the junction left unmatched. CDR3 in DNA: TGTGCCAGTACCCTAGGGACAGTTCCAAGGCCCCAGCATTTT. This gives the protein CASTLGTVPRPQHF.

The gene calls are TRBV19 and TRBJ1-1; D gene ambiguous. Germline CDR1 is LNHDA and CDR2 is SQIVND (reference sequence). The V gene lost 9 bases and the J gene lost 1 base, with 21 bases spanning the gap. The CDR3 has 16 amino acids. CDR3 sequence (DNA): TGTGCCAGCTTCAGCGCAGAAGGACGCCGGAACACTGAAGCTTTCTTT. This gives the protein CASFSAEGRRNTEAFF.

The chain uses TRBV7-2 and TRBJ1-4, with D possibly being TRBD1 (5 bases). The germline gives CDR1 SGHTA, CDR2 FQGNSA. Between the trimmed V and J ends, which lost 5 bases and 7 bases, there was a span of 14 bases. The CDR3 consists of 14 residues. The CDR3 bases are TGTGCCAGCAGCCACGGACGAGGGGTTGAAAAACTGTTTTTT. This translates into CASSHGRGVEKLFF.